This T cell receptor beta chain was sequenced in a study of OX40 agonist ivuxolimab in advanced cancers. This CDR3 comprises 12 residues. Germline V gene lookup returns CDR1 MNHNY and CDR2 SVGAGI (reference sequence). A remark on this clone: At one end, the junction sequence differs from germline, possibly due to a read error.

Profiled with immunoSEQ multiplex PCR; TCRdb holds only in-frame clones, not every one. The profile shows tens of thousands of clones, over 80% of them singletons. This TCR came from an adult with an advanced solid tumor such as melanoma, head and neck, liver or kidney cancer. The chain couples TRBV6-6 to TRBJ1-2; no firm D call. Sequences were derived from CD4+ or CD8+ T cells sorted from blood, sampled in a trial of the OX40 agonist ivuxolimab. The CDR3: CASSYSAGGPLF. The CDR3 region has the DNA TGTGCCAGCAGTTACTCAGCAGGAGGGCCATTATTC.